The rows below give T cell receptor beta chains drawn from one sample of a study of T cells after posttransplantation cyclophosphamide. TCRdb's copy holds only in-frame clones and misses some; the assay was immunoSEQ multiplex PCR. The table has 22,000 or so clones, approximately 76% seen once. Sequenced material: memory CD4+ T cells sorted from PBMCs. The receptors here all came from a woman aged 55-75 years in good health, CMV-negative, and a related stem cell transplant donor. The CDR3 runs from the conserved cysteine through the conserved F or W. The D gene is left open where the match is weak.

j_call,v_call,d_call,cdr3_nt,cdr3_aa
TRBJ1-2,TRBV28,TRBD1,TGTGCCAGCAAGACAGGGGGACTCTATGGCTACACCTTC,CASKTGGLYGYTF
TRBJ2-2,TRBV2,TRBD1,TGTGCCAGCAGTGGGTTGACAGGGACCGGGGAGCTGTTTTTT,CASSGLTGTGELFF
TRBJ1-2,TRBV5-1,NA,TGCGCCAGCAGCCCGGAGAGGGCTGGCTACACCTTC,CASSPERAGYTF
TRBJ1-6,TRBV27,NA,TGTGCCAGCAAGAATACCGGTTTACCCCTCCACTTT,CASKNTGLPLHF
TRBJ2-7,TRBV7-6,TRBD2,TGTGCCAGCAGCTCGCCAACTAGCGGGAGGTACGAGCAGTACTTC,CASSSPTSGRYEQYF
TRBJ2-1,TRBV10-3,NA,TGTGCCATCCGCGCCTACAATGAGCAGTTCTTC,CAIRAYNEQFF
TRBJ2-1,TRBV6-1,TRBD2,TGTGCCAGCAGTTCTTGGACTAGCGGGGCCAATGAGCAGTTCTTC,CASSSWTSGANEQFF
TRBJ2-2,TRBV18,NA,TGTGCCAGCTCACCGGTCGGGGCGAACACCGGGGAGCTGTTTTTT,CASSPVGANTGELFF
TRBJ1-5,TRBV28,NA,TGTGCCAGCAGTTTATCGGCAGGGTCTGGGCAGCCCCAGCATTTT,CASSLSAGSGQPQHF
TRBJ2-7,TRBV28,TRBD1,TGTGCCAGCAGTTCGTGGGACAGGGGCAACGAGCAGTACTTC,CASSSWDRGNEQYF
TRBJ1-1,TRBV7-2,NA,TGTGCCAGCAGCCCACGGTGGACAAGTAACACTGAAGCTTTCTTT,CASSPRWTSNTEAFF
TRBJ2-2,TRBV18,NA,TGTGCCAGCTCATCAGACGCACAGTCGAACACCGGGGAGCTGTTTTTT,CASSSDAQSNTGELFF
TRBJ2-7,TRBV28,TRBD1,TGTGCCAGCTATTCCGGGACAGGGGTAACCTACGAGCAGTACTTC,CASYSGTGVTYEQYF
TRBJ2-4,TRBV6-6,TRBD1,TGTGCCAGCAGTTCCGGGACAGCCGGTGACAAAAACATTCAGTACTTC,CASSSGTAGDKNIQYF
TRBJ2-7,TRBV7-2,TRBD2,TGTGCCAGCAGCTTAGGGGCGGGGGGTCCAAGCTCCTACGAGCAGTACTTC,CASSLGAGGPSSYEQYF
TRBJ2-3,TRBV2,TRBD2,TGTGCCAGCATGCAGCGGGAGTCGAATACGCAGTATTTT,CASMQRESNTQYF
TRBJ2-3,TRBV10-3,NA,TGTGCCATCGGGGGGCTAGCGGTCGGTACAGATACGCAGTATTTT,CAIGGLAVGTDTQYF